The next 26 T cell receptor beta chains were all read from a single sample in a study of T cell changes during pregnancy in multiple sclerosis. Assay used: immunoSEQ multiplex PCR; TCRdb lists only in-frame clones, some missing. The sample lists roughly 49,000 clones, 85% to 95% seen once, with less than 6.5% in the top ten. The sequenced sample was CD8+ T cells from peripheral blood mononuclear cells, obtained in the first trimester of pregnancy. The source is a female donor with multiple sclerosis, enrolled in a pregnancy study.

This rearrangement joins TRBV5-6 to TRBJ2-1, with 10 bases lining up with TRBD2. The CDR3 totals 15 residues. The germline gives CDR1 SGHDT, CDR2 YYEEEE. The V gene end was trimmed by 0 bases and the J gene end by 5 bases; junction bases not matched to a gene: 2. CDR3: CASSLGLAGDNEQFF. In DNA, the CDR3 is TGTGCCAGCAGCTTGGGCCTAGCGGGAGACAATGAGCAGTTCTTC.

This chain uses TRBV6-1 with TRBJ1-1; D is possibly TRBD1 (5 bases). Trimming took off 3 bases at V and 1 base at J, with 15 bases between the two ends. The CDR3 length is 16 residues. Germline CDR1 MNHNS, CDR2 SASEGT. CDR3 residues: CASSDRRGAGNTEAFF. In DNA, the CDR3 is TGTGCCAGCAGTGATCGGAGGGGCGCGGGGAACACTGAAGCTTTCTTT.

This rearrangement joins TRBV19 to TRBJ2-7; the match to TRBD2 covers 8 bases. The CDR3 is 14 amino acids. V gave up 9 bases and J gave up 0 bases; unmatched junction bases: 7. Germline V gene data show CDR1 as LNHDA and CDR2 as SQIVND (reference sequence). CDR3: CASSVAGGSYEQYF. As DNA, the CDR3 is TGTGCCAGCTCCGTTGCGGGAGGCTCCTACGAGCAGTACTTC.

The chain has TRBV7-6 and TRBJ2-7, with TRBD2 matching over 11 bases. Germline assignment: CDR1 SGHVS and CDR2 FNYEAQ. This CDR3 spans 17 amino acids. Trimming removed 5 bases from V and 3 bases from J; junction bases left unmatched: 12. The CDR3 DNA reads as TGTGCCAGCAGCCCGGGACTAGCGGAAGCCGTCGGCTACGAGCAGTACTTC. This sequence encodes CASSPGLAEAVGYEQYF.

The chain links TRBV5-4 to TRBJ1-2, with a tentative D call TRBD1 (6 bases). CDR3 length: 15 residues. Trimming removed 9 bases at V and 1 base at J, with 19 bases between. The germline V gene has CDR1 SGHNT and CDR2 YYREEE (reference sequence). This CDR3 reads CATTLLGGYNYGYTF. CDR3 in DNA: TGTGCCACCACCCTCTTAGGGGGTTATAACTATGGCTACACCTTC.

The chain's CDR3 is CASSIQANEQFF. The CDR3 DNA reads TGTGCCAGTAGTATACAGGCCAATGAGCAGTTCTTC. This chain links TRBV19 with TRBJ2-1; no clear D gene. V was pared by 2 bases and J by 6 bases, with 5 bases between. The CDR3 covers 12 residues. The germline gives CDR1 LNHDA, CDR2 SQIVND (reference sequence).

The sample holds one count of this clone. This chain uses TRBV7-9 with TRBJ1-1; D perhaps matches TRBD1 (5 bases). V shed 1 base and J shed 1 base, with 10 bases lying between them. Germline V gives CDR1 SEHNR, CDR2 FQNEAQ (reference sequence). This CDR3 comprises 15 residues. The CDR3: CASSLGTLGNTEAFF. The CDR3 DNA reads TGTGCCAGCAGCTTAGGGACATTAGGGAACACTGAAGCTTTCTTT.

In its sample, this clone was seen a few times. This rearrangement joins TRBV6-1 to TRBJ2-5, with 10 bases matching TRBD1. After removal of 10 bases from V and 4 bases from J, the junction contained 6 bases not matched to a gene. Germline assignment: CDR1 MNHNS and CDR2 SASEGT. The CDR3 covers 13 residues. CDR3 residues: CATAGTGVETQYF. The CDR3 DNA reads as TGTGCCACCGCCGGGACAGGGGTAGAGACCCAGTACTTC.

J is TRBJ2-1 and V is TRBV27, with TRBD2 matching 14 bases. This CDR3 spans 18 amino acids. After removal of 1 base from V and 9 bases from J, the junction contained 11 bases not matched to a gene. Germline-derived CDR1 and CDR2 are MNHEY and SMNVEV (reference sequence). DNA of the CDR3: TGTGCCAGCAGTTTATTACCTTTGACTAGCGGGAGGGCGGGTGAGCAGTTCTTC. Protein: CASSLLPLTSGRAGEQFF.

The V call is TRBV29-1, the J call TRBJ2-7; a possible D gene is TRBD1 (6 bases). V was shortened by 6 bases and J by 1 base, with 13 bases between the two germline ends. Germline CDR1 SQVTM, CDR2 ANQGSEA. The CDR3 is made up of 13 amino acids. The CDR3 region is CSVQTGQSYEQYF. DNA for the CDR3: TGCAGCGTACAAACCGGACAGTCCTACGAGCAGTACTTC.

CDR3 nucleotides: TGTGCCAGCAGCTTAGATCACGGGACAGGGGGCGCGCAGACTGGAAACACCATATATTTT. It translates to CASSLDHGTGGAQTGNTIYF. The chain employs TRBV11-2 and TRBJ1-3, with 12 bases aligning to TRBD1. This CDR3 is 20 amino acids long. The trim removed 0 bases at V and 2 bases at J, leaving 11 bases unmatched. CDR1 SGHAT and CDR2 FQNNGV come from the germline V gene. Looking up the rest from reference TRBV11-2 and TRBJ1-3 gives the full variable domain: EAGVAQSPRYKIIEKRQSVAFWCNPISGHATLYWYQQILGQGPKLLIQFQNNGVVDDSQLPKDRFSAERLKGVDSTLKIQPAKLEDSAVYLCASSLDHGTGGAQTGNTIYFGEGSWLTVV.

The chain uses TRBV4-2 and TRBJ2-7, with unresolved D. Trimming stripped 2 bases from V and 3 bases from J, with 8 bases between. Germline-derived CDR1 and CDR2 are LGHNA and YNFKEQ. This CDR3 spans 13 amino acids. CDR3 in DNA: TGTGCCAGCAGCCAACCTCTAGACTACGAGCAGTACTTC. Amino acids: CASSQPLDYEQYF.

This chain joins TRBV29-1 and TRBJ2-1; 16 bases line up with TRBD2. The V gene's germline CDR1 is SQVTM and CDR2 ANQGSEA. This CDR3 is built from 17 residues. The ends lost 5 bases at V and 0 bases at J; junction bases unmatched: 4. The CDR3 DNA reads as TGCAGCGTTACGGGACTAGCGGGAGGGAGCTCCTACAATGAGCAGTTCTTC. Encoded protein: CSVTGLAGGSSYNEQFF.

The chain is built from TRBV5-6 and TRBJ2-2; TRBD2 matches 8 bases. CDR3 length: 16 residues. Germline lookup yields CDR1 SGHDT and CDR2 YYEEEE. V shed 2 bases, J shed 5 bases, and the junction held 8 bases outside the gene matches. The CDR3 loop reads CASSLMLAGNTGELFF. In nucleotides, the CDR3 is TGTGCCAGCAGCTTAATGTTAGCGGGAAATACCGGGGAGCTGTTTTTT. Variable domain in full (rest from reference TRBV5-6 and TRBJ2-2): DAGVTQSPTHLIKTRGQQVTLRCSPKSGHDTVSWYQQALGQGPQFIFQYYEEEERQRGNFPDRFSGHQFPNYSSELNVNALLLGDSALYLCASSLMLAGNTGELFFGEGSRLTVL.

This clone was found a few times. V gene TRBV5-1 combines with J gene TRBJ2-1; TRBD2 matches at 10 bases. The ends lost 1 base at V and 7 bases at J; junction bases unmatched: 5. Germline lookup yields CDR1 SGHRS and CDR2 YFSETQ. The CDR3 extends over 15 amino acids. The CDR3 protein is CASSLRASGSNEQFF. The CDR3 DNA reads TGCGCCAGCAGCTTGCGGGCTAGCGGGAGTAATGAGCAGTTCTTC.

V usage is TRBV7-3 and J usage is TRBJ2-7, with a tentative D call TRBD2 (6 bases). Germline values: CDR1 SGHTA, CDR2 FQGTGA. Trimming removed 1 base from V and 1 base from J, with 14 bases in between. The CDR3 is made up of 16 amino acids. This CDR3 reads CASSLISASESYEQYF. In DNA form, the CDR3 reads TGTGCCAGCAGCTTAATAAGTGCTAGCGAGTCCTACGAGCAGTACTTC. Variable domain in full (rest from reference TRBV7-3 and TRBJ2-7): GAGVSQTPSNKVTEKGKYVELRCDPISGHTALYWYRQSLGQGPEFLIYFQGTGAADDSGLPNDRFFAVRPEGSVSTLKIQRTERGDSAVYLCASSLISASESYEQYFGPGTRLTVT.

The J gene is TRBJ1-2, the V gene TRBV7-9, with D uncertain. This CDR3 spans 14 amino acids. Germline CDR1 is SEHNR and CDR2 is FQNEAQ (reference sequence). V was trimmed by 7 bases and J by 4 bases, leaving 16 bases between them. The CDR3: CASTREVWGYGYTF. The CDR3 nucleotides are TGTGCCAGCACCCGGGAGGTCTGGGGCTATGGCTACACCTTC.

J is TRBJ2-1 and V is TRBV30; D possibly corresponds to TRBD2 (6 bases). This CDR3 is 14 amino acids long. V was cut by 5 bases and J by 5 bases, with 16 bases left in between. CDR1 and CDR2 (germline): GTSNPN, SVGIG (reference sequence). The CDR3 reads CAWQPGTLNNEQFF. CDR3 in DNA: TGTGCCTGGCAGCCCGGGACTCTAAACAATGAGCAGTTCTTC.

The rearrangement uses TRBV28 and TRBJ2-7, with 7 bases matching TRBD1. The CDR3 is 15 amino acids. V lost 4 bases, J lost 0 bases, and 6 bases stayed unmatched. Germline loops: CDR1 MDHEN, CDR2 SYDVKM. The CDR3 loop reads CASSSNRGISYEQYF. The CDR3 DNA reads as TGTGCCAGCAGTTCGAACAGGGGAATCTCCTACGAGCAGTACTTC.

This rearrangement joins TRBV5-6 to TRBJ2-7, with TRBD2 as a possible D gene (6 bases). Trimming cost V 3 bases and J 3 bases, with 13 bases left between them. CDR3 length: 14 amino acids. Germline V gene sequence: CDR1 SGHDT, CDR2 YYEEEE. CDR3 sequence reads: CASSSGGAIYEQYF. CDR3 nucleotides: TGTGCCAGCAGCTCGGGCGGGGCGATCTACGAGCAGTACTTC.

Points on this clone: The sample carries other DNA sequences with the same CDR3. The rearrangement links TRBV19 to TRBJ2-1; 7 bases map to TRBD2. Germline CDR1 is LNHDA and CDR2 is SQIVND (reference sequence). This CDR3 is built from 17 residues. V trimming: 1 base; J trimming: 0 bases; junction bases outside the gene matches: 6. This CDR3 is CASSIGVGGSSYNEQFF. The CDR3 nucleotides read TGTGCCAGTAGTATAGGCGTTGGCGGGAGCTCCTACAATGAGCAGTTCTTC.

The chain has TRBV7-9 and TRBJ2-7; TRBD2 might be the D (6 bases). The V end was cut by 1 base, the J end by 2 bases, with 15 bases between. Germline assignment: CDR1 SEHNR and CDR2 FQNEAQ (reference sequence). The length of the CDR3 is 16 residues. CDR3 bases: TGTGCCAGCAGCTTAGGACGGGAGAGCCCTACCTACGAGCAGTACTTC. This translates into CASSLGRESPTYEQYF.

V is TRBV5-4 and J is TRBJ2-1; D gene unclear. Germline V lookup: CDR1 SGHNT, CDR2 YYREEE (reference sequence). This CDR3 contains 11 residues. The V and J ends lost 2 bases and 10 bases respectively, with 7 bases between them. The CDR3, as DNA: TGTGCCAGCAGCTTCCCCGGGGAGCAGTTCTTC. Protein: CASSFPGEQFF.

CDR3 region: CASSLRREGSSYNEQFF. DNA of the CDR3: TGTGCCAGCAGCTTAAGAAGGGAGGGGAGCTCCTACAATGAGCAGTTCTTC. This sequence joins TRBV7-6 and TRBJ2-1; 7 bases align to TRBD2. CDR3 size: 17 residues. The germline V gene encodes CDR1 SGHVS and CDR2 FNYEAQ. V was clipped by 2 bases and J by 0 bases; unmatched bases: 7.

This sequence joins TRBV6-1 and TRBJ2-7; 10 nucleotides agree with TRBD1. The germline gives CDR1 MNHNS, CDR2 SASEGT. CDR3 length: 15 residues. V lost 3 bases and J lost 0; bases outside the gene matches: 2. The CDR3 sequence: CASSEGQGSSYEQYF. DNA of the CDR3: TGTGCCAGCAGTGAGGGACAGGGGAGCTCCTACGAGCAGTACTTC.

In its sample, this clone was seen once. This chain connects TRBV30 to TRBJ2-7; 10 positions agree with TRBD2. The ends lost 3 bases at V and 2 bases at J; junction bases unmatched: 13. The CDR3 sequence is 17 residues long. Germline CDR1 reads GTSNPN; CDR2 reads SVGIG (reference sequence). The CDR3 loop is CAWREVLAGAPPYEQYF. CDR3 DNA: TGTGCCTGGAGGGAGGTCCTAGCGGGAGCCCCACCCTACGAGCAGTACTTC.